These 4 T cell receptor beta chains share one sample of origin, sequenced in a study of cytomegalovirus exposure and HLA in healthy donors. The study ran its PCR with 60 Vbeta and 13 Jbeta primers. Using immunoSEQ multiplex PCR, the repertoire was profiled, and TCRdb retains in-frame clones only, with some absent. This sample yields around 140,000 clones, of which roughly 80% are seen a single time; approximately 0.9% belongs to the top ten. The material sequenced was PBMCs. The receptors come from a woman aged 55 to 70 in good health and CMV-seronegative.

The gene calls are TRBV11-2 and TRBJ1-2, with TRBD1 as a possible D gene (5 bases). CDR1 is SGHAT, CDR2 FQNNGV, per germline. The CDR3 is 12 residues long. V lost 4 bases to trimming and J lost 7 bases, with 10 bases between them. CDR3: CASSSGVSGYTF. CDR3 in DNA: TGTGCCAGCAGCTCGGGGGTATCTGGCTACACCTTC. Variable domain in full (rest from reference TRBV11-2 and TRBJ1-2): EAGVAQSPRYKIIEKRQSVAFWCNPISGHATLYWYQQILGQGPKLLIQFQNNGVVDDSQLPKDRFSAERLKGVDSTLKIQPAKLEDSAVYLCASSSGVSGYTFGSGTRLTVV.

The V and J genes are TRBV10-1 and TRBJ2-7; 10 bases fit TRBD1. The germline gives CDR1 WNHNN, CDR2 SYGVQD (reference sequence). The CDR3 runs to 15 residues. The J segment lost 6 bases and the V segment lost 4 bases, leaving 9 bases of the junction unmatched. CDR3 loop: CASSGSGTGEPEQYF. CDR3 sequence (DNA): TGCGCCAGCAGTGGGTCGGGGACAGGGGAACCCGAGCAGTACTTC.

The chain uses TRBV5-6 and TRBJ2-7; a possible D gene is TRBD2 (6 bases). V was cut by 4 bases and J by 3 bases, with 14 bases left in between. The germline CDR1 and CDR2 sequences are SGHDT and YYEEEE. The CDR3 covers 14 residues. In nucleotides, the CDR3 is TGTGCCAGCAGCCTGAGGCAAGCGGGCTACGAGCAGTACTTC. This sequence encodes CASSLRQAGYEQYF. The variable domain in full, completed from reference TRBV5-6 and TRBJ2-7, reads DAGVTQSPTHLIKTRGQQVTLRCSPKSGHDTVSWYQQALGQGPQFIFQYYEEEERQRGNFPDRFSGHQFPNYSSELNVNALLLGDSALYLCASSLRQAGYEQYFGPGTRLTVT.

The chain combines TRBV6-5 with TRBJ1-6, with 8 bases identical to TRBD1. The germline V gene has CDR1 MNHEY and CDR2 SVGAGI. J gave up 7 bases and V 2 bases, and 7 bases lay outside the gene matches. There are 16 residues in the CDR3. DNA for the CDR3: TGTGCCAGCAGTTACGCTCAGGGGGCGCGAAATTCACCCCTCCACTTT. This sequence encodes CASSYAQGARNSPLHF.